This T cell receptor beta chain was sequenced for a study of blood T cell repertoires in COVID-19. Sequencing was performed with immunoSEQ multiplex PCR; in TCRdb, only in-frame clones are kept and a portion is missing. The sample yields about 270,000 clones, just under 90% seen once. The cohort comprised adults aged about 18 to 100 years residing in 20 to 30 US areas. V gave up 0 bases and J gave up 5 bases, with 11 bases separating them. This CDR3 spans 14 amino acids. Germline CDR1 is KGHSH and CDR2 is LQKENI. The gene calls are TRBV18 and TRBJ2-7, with a tentative D call TRBD1 (6 bases). Sequenced: PBMCs or T cells enriched from blood (not recorded which). This TCR was recovered from a young woman with acute COVID-19. The CDR3: CASSPPVQGNEQYF. The CDR3 DNA reads TGTGCCAGCTCACCACCAGTACAGGGCAACGAGCAGTACTTC.